This T cell receptor beta chain is from a study of T cell repertoires in cytomegalovirus infection. V lost 0 bases to trimming and J lost 7 bases, with 9 bases between them. Per germline, CDR1 LGHNA and CDR2 YSLEER. The CDR3 has 14 residues. This clonotype was found a few times. The target antigen is unknown. MiXCR, applied by TCRdb to the reads, yields one record per CDR3 protein. In the table there are around 250,000 distinct CDR3 sequences, about a sixth of which are singletons. Findings and limits, study-wide: Based on cumulative public TCR beta family frequency, carriers of CMV plus the relevant HLA were identified.

This clonotype originated in a human donor in good health (CMV status not recorded). Some clones in this sample may be carry-over from other donors' samples. Sequencing was carried out using CD8+ T cells from PBMCs. This chain joins TRBV4-3 and TRBJ1-4, with D tentatively TRBD1 (5 bases). CDR3 nucleotide sequence: TGCGCCAGCAGCCAAGATCGGGGGAGTGAAAAACTGTTTTTT. As protein: CASSQDRGSEKLFF.